Presented here are 25 T cell receptor beta chains from one specimen sequenced in a study of neurological immune-mediated disorders. Time point here: longitudinal time-point 2. From the 5' RACE reads, TCRdb called clonotypes with MiXCR, one entry per CDR3 protein. The top ten hold less than 5.5% of the sample, which has about 49,000 distinct CDR3 sequences, about an eighth seen once. The specimen sequenced was PBMCs. Receptor source: a male donor with HTLV-1-associated myelopathy (HAM/TSP).

The V and J genes are TRBV28 and TRBJ2-2; 7 bases match TRBD1. Trimming cost V 5 bases and J 2 bases; bases outside gene matches: 8. This CDR3 comprises 16 residues. CDR1 is MDHEN and CDR2 is SYDVKM in the germline V gene. CDR3 DNA sequence: TGTGCCAGCAGTATCCGGACAGGATCAAACACCGGGGAGCTGTTTTTT. Its protein product is CASSIRTGSNTGELFF.

At least ten counts were recorded for this clonotype. The rearrangement joins TRBV6-1 to TRBJ1-4; D remains ambiguous. Germline lookup yields CDR1 MNHNS and CDR2 SASEGT. CDR3 length equals 16 residues. The V and J ends lost 5 bases and 6 bases respectively, with 19 bases between them. The CDR3 bases are TGTGCCAGCAGTCCAAGTTTGAGGAACGACTATGAAAAACTGTTTTTT. This sequence encodes CASSPSLRNDYEKLFF.

This clonotype came up many times. The chain recombines TRBV5-1 with TRBJ2-3; either TRBD1 or TRBD2 may fit D (7 bases each). CDR3 length: 15 amino acids. In germline, CDR1 is SGHRS, CDR2 YFSETQ. V gave up 4 bases and J gave up 4 bases, with 16 bases separating them. CDR3 residues: CASSGAQGRADTQYF. CDR3 bases: TGCGCCAGCAGCGGAGCACAGGGGAGGGCAGATACGCAGTATTTT.

The chain combines TRBV5-1 with TRBJ2-1; tentatively, D is TRBD1 (6 bases). CDR1 and CDR2 from the germline V gene are SGHRS and YFSETQ. V gave up 6 bases and J gave up 5 bases, with 15 bases separating them. The CDR3 runs 14 residues. The CDR3 DNA reads as TGCGCCAGCAAGCAGGGGAATTACGACAATGAGCAGTTCTTC. Translation: CASKQGNYDNEQFF.

Ten or more counts support this clonotype. V and J are TRBV20-1 and TRBJ1-1; no clear D gene. CDR1 is DFQATT, CDR2 SNEGSKA, per germline (reference sequence). The CDR3 sequence is 15 residues long. Trimming left V 1 base short and J 4 bases short, with 16 bases between. This CDR3 is CSARGRNGRSTEAFF. DNA of the CDR3: TGCAGTGCTAGAGGTCGAAACGGGAGGTCCACTGAAGCTTTCTTT.

The chain employs TRBV4-3 and TRBJ2-1; D gene ambiguous. Looked up from germline, CDR1 is LGHNA and CDR2 is YSLEER. The CDR3 loop spans 16 amino acids. The V end was cut by 1 base, the J end by 2 bases, with 12 bases between. DNA for the CDR3: TGCGCCAGCAGCCAAGCCCCGACCCCCACCTACAATGAGCAGTTCTTC. This translates into CASSQAPTPTYNEQFF.

There are many counts of this clonotype. The V and J genes are TRBV7-6 and TRBJ2-5; no firm D call. CDR1 is SGHVS and CDR2 is FNYEAQ in the germline V gene. The CDR3 runs to 15 residues. The V and J ends lost 6 bases and 2 bases respectively, with 16 bases between them. The CDR3 reads CASRLGSLLQETQYF. The CDR3 nucleotides read TGTGCCAGCAGGCTTGGATCTTTACTACAAGAGACCCAGTACTTC. Filled out from reference TRBV7-6 and TRBJ2-5, the complete variable domain reads GAGVSQSPRYKVTKRGQDVALRCDPISGHVSLYWYRQALGQGPEFLTYFNYEAQQDKSGLPNDRFSAERPEGSISTLTIQRTEQRDSAMYRCASRLGSLLQETQYFGPGTRLLVL.

The CDR3 nucleotides read TGCAGTGCTAGAGATTGGGGCGGGCCCAAGTCCCCTGATAGCTACACCTTC. Translated, it gives CSARDWGGPKSPDSYTF. The chain carries TRBV20-1 and TRBJ1-2, with D tentatively TRBD1 (5 bases). The CDR3 runs to 17 residues. Trimming shortened V by 0 bases and J by 9 bases, and 26 bases separated the two germline ends. CDR1 and CDR2 from the germline V gene are DFQATT and SNEGSKA (reference sequence).

This clonotype was recorded many times. The chain is built from TRBV29-1 and TRBJ2-1; possible D gene TRBD1, 6 bases. Germline values: CDR1 SQVTM, CDR2 ANQGSEA. The V end lost 4 bases, the J end lost 8 bases, and 12 bases lay between the germline ends. This CDR3 spans 12 amino acids. CDR3 bases: TGCAGCGTTGGCTACAGGGTCTATGAGCAGTTCTTC. Its translation: CSVGYRVYEQFF.

This clonotype has a count of ten or more. Here the CDR3 reads CASKGGGASYEQYF. The CDR3 bases are TGTGCCAGCAAGGGCGGGGGGGCCTCCTACGAGCAGTACTTC. The chain joins TRBV2 to TRBJ2-7; 9 bases map to TRBD2. Trimming removed 7 bases from V and 0 bases from J; junction bases left unmatched: 4. Germline-derived CDR1 and CDR2 are SNHLY and FYNNEI. The CDR3 runs to 14 residues.

In this sample, this clonotype turned up many times. This sequence joins TRBV7-2 and TRBJ2-7; no firm D call. The CDR3 runs to 13 residues. With 1 base removed from V and 4 bases from J, the gap between germline ends came to 8 bases. Germline CDR1 and CDR2: SGHTA and FQGNSA. CDR3 DNA: TGTGCCAGCAGCTTAGGCCCCCGTTACGAGCAGTACTTC. Protein sequence: CASSLGPRYEQYF.

To note about this clonotype: Just one base apart from a much larger clone, this may be a read error. The chain uses TRBV5-1 and TRBJ2-3; TRBD2 agrees at 8 bases. The junction had 6 bases not matched to a gene; V was cut back by 6 bases and J by 0 bases. The CDR3 loop spans 15 amino acids. Germline CDR1 and CDR2: SGHRS and YFSETQ. CDR3 residues: CASTVLAASTDTQYF. The CDR3 DNA follows: TGCGCCAGCACTGTACTAGCGGCTAGCACAGATACGCAGTATTTT. Full variable domain (missing parts from reference TRBV5-1 and TRBJ2-3): KAGVTQTPRYLIKTRGQQVTLSCSPISGHRSVSWYQQTPGQGLQFLFEYFSETQRNKGNFPGRFSGRQFSNSRSEMNVSTLELGDSALYLCASTVLAASTDTQYFGPGTRLTVL.

This clonotype was observed at least ten times. V usage is TRBV20-1 and J usage is TRBJ2-7, with D possibly TRBD2 on 6 matching bases. There are 11 residues in the CDR3. The germline CDR1 and CDR2 sequences are DFQATT and SNEGSKA (reference sequence). Trimming took 6 bases from V and 12 from J, leaving 18 bases between them. CDR3 DNA: TGCAGTGCAAAGCGGGCCCCAATCGCGTACTTC. Translation: CSAKRAPIAYF.

This clonotype was observed many times. CDR3 DNA: TGTGCCAGCAGGACGTACCCGTGGGCGGGGGATGAGCAGTTCTTC. Translation: CASRTYPWAGDEQFF. The genes are TRBV9 and TRBJ2-1, with TRBD2 identical over 7 bases. Germline V gene data show CDR1 as SGDLS and CDR2 as YYNGEE. The CDR3 is 15 amino acids. The junction had 13 bases not matched to a gene; V was cut back by 5 bases and J by 8 bases.

This clonotype has a count of ten or more. V and J are TRBV6-5 and TRBJ2-7; 8 nucleotides line up with TRBD1. The J segment lost 1 base and the V segment lost 4 bases, leaving 6 bases of the junction unmatched. This CDR3 comprises 15 residues. The V gene's germline CDR1 is MNHEY and CDR2 SVGAGI. The CDR3 bases are TGTGCCAGCAGTTCCGACAGGGGTAGGTCCTACGAGCAGTACTTC. It translates to CASSSDRGRSYEQYF.

This clonotype came up many times. This chain joins TRBV5-1 and TRBJ2-7, with D tentatively TRBD1 (6 bases). CDR1 and CDR2 (germline): SGHRS, YFSETQ. Trimming stripped 4 bases from V and 5 bases from J, with 10 bases between. The CDR3 sequence is 12 residues long. CDR3 nucleotide sequence: TGCGCCAGCAGCGCCTACAGGGACGAGCAGTACTTC. It is translated as CASSAYRDEQYF. The full variable domain, rest sourced from reference TRBV5-1 and TRBJ2-7, is KAGVTQTPRYLIKTRGQQVTLSCSPISGHRSVSWYQQTPGQGLQFLFEYFSETQRNKGNFPGRFSGRQFSNSRSEMNVSTLELGDSALYLCASSAYRDEQYFGPGTRLTVT.

This clonotype was recorded at least ten times. The V and J genes are TRBV7-9 and TRBJ2-3; possibly TRBD1 for D (5 bases). Per germline, CDR1 SEHNR and CDR2 FQNEAQ (reference sequence). The CDR3 runs to 15 residues. V was cut by 2 bases and J by 2 bases, with 11 bases left in between. For the CDR3, the DNA is TGTGCCAGCAGCTTATGGGGCCAACACACAGATACGCAGTATTTT. Protein product: CASSLWGQHTDTQYF.

This clonotype has at least ten counts. The chain links TRBV2 to TRBJ1-5; D perhaps matches TRBD1 (5 bases). The CDR3 is 16 residues long. Trimming removed 4 bases at V and 1 base at J, with 14 bases between. Germline loops: CDR1 SNHLY, CDR2 FYNNEI. The CDR3 sequence is CASSVEGAVSNQPQHF. CDR3 coding DNA: TGTGCCAGCAGTGTCGAAGGGGCTGTGAGCAATCAGCCCCAGCATTTT.

The chain is built from TRBV9 and TRBJ2-3, with 7 nucleotides matching TRBD2. The V gene end was trimmed by 4 bases and the J gene end by 2 bases; junction bases not matched to a gene: 13. Per the germline V gene, CDR1 is SGDLS and CDR2 is YYNGEE. The CDR3 runs 17 residues. The CDR3 loop reads CASSPFARDYYTDTQYF. The CDR3 coding sequence is TGTGCCAGCAGCCCATTCGCCCGGGACTACTACACAGATACGCAGTATTTT.

About this clonotype: One junction end does not reproduce the germline sequence, and a read error may be involved. The genes are TRBV20-1 and TRBJ1-1; D possibly corresponds to TRBD1 (5 bases). Germline V CDR1 and CDR2: DFQATT, SNEGSKA (reference sequence). The CDR3 covers 14 residues. In DNA, the CDR3 is TGCAGTGCTAGTCGTAGGGGCAGTAACACTGTAGCTTTCTTT. Its protein is CSASRRGSNTVAFF.

This clonotype came up many times. The chain is built from TRBV3-1 and TRBJ2-2; 8 bases match TRBD1. CDR1 is LGHDT, CDR2 YNNKEL, per germline (reference sequence). Germline trimming cut 5 bases from V and 3 bases from J; bases unmatched to any gene: 5. The CDR3 loop spans 15 amino acids. The CDR3 spells CASSGQGGYTGELFF. The CDR3 nucleotides read TGTGCCAGCAGCGGACAGGGCGGGTACACCGGGGAGCTGTTTTTT. Full variable domain (missing parts from reference TRBV3-1 and TRBJ2-2): DTAVSQTPKYLVTQMGNDKSIKCEQNLGHDTMYWYKQDSKKFLKIMFSYNNKELIINETVPNRFSPKSPDKAHLNLHINSLELGDSAVYFCASSGQGGYTGELFFGEGSRLTVL.

The sample holds many counts of this clonotype. Written as DNA, the CDR3 is TGCAGTGCTAGAAACGGCCTCTCCTACGAGCAGTACTTC. Amino acid sequence: CSARNGLSYEQYF. The J gene is TRBJ2-7, the V gene TRBV20-1; unclear D gene. From germline, CDR1 is DFQATT and CDR2 SNEGSKA (reference sequence). This CDR3 region has 13 residues. V was shortened by 2 bases and J by 0 bases, with 8 bases between the two germline ends.

This clonotype has a count of ten or more. This sequence joins TRBV12-3 or TRBV12-4 and TRBJ1-5; weak D call: TRBD1 (5 bases). This CDR3 comprises 15 residues. Trimming removed 3 bases from V and 0 bases from J, with 9 bases in between. CDR3 nucleotides: TGTGCCAGCAGTTTTTGGGGGGGTAGCAATCAGCCCCAGCATTTT. The encoded protein is CASSFWGGSNQPQHF.

This clonotype was seen at least ten times. The V call is TRBV5-1, the J call TRBJ2-1; 7 positions agree with TRBD2. The CDR3 spans 16 residues. Unmatched junction bases numbered 5, after V lost 0 bases and J lost 2 bases. Germline V CDR1 and CDR2: SGHRS, YFSETQ. CDR3 DNA sequence: TGCGCCAGCAGCTTGGTGGCTAGCGGTGCCTACAATGAGCAGTTCTTC. Protein product: CASSLVASGAYNEQFF.

This clonotype occurred many times. The V and J genes are TRBV6-5 and TRBJ1-4; 7 nucleotides match TRBD1. This CDR3 is built from 14 residues. From germline, CDR1 is MNHEY and CDR2 SVGAGI. J was trimmed by 3 bases and V by 6 bases; bases with no gene match: 4. DNA of the CDR3: TGTGCCAGCAGCCCACAGGGGTCTAATGAAAAACTGTTTTTT. Protein product: CASSPQGSNEKLFF.